This T cell receptor (beta chain) originates from a study of cytotoxic CD8 clonotypes in ibrutinib-treated CLL. In the study overall: The patients, around 10 relapsed/refractory and fewer than 16 treatment-naive, included about 18 who were IGHV unmutated. Sequencing produced an average of around 260,000 productive templates and 94,082 productive rearrangements per sample. Study-wide results and caveats: Few clonotypes were public, and these shrank or held steady under treatment.

V was clipped by 6 bases and J by 5 bases; unmatched bases: 17. Germline values: CDR1 SGHDN, CDR2 FVKESK. The CDR3 contains 17 residues. Assay: immunoSEQ multiplex PCR; the TCRdb copy retains only in-frame clones and omits some. This table holds 150,000 to 200,000 clones, around nine tenths found once. Worth noting for this clone: Its specificity is unknown.

J is TRBJ2-5 and V is TRBV14; 8 bases agree with TRBD1. This specimen consisted of PBMCs, obtained at disease progression, from a patient treated with ibrutinib. The source is a human donor with chronic lymphocytic leukemia. CDR3 in amino acids: CASSSGQGFLIRETQYF. CDR3 bases: TGTGCCAGCAGTTCCGGACAGGGCTTTCTAATCCGGGAGACCCAGTACTTC.